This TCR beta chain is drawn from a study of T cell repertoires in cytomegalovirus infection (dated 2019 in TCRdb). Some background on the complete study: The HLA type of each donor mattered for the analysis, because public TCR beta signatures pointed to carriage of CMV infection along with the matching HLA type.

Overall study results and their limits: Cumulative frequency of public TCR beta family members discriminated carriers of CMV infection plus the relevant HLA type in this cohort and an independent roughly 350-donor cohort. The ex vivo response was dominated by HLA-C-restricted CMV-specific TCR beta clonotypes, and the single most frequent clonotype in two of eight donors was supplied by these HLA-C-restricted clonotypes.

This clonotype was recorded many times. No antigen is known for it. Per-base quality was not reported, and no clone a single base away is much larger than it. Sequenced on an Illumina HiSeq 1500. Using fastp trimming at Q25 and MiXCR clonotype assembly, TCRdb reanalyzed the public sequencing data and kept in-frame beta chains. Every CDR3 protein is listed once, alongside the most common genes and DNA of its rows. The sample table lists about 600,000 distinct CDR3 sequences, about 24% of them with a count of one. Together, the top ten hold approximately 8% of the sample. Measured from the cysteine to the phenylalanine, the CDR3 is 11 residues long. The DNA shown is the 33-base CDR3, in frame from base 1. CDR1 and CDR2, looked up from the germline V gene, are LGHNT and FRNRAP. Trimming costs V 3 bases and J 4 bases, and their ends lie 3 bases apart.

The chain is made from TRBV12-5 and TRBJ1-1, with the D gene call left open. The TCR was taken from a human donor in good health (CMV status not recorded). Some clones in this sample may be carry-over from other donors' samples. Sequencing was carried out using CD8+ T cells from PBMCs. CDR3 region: CASGFGTEAFF. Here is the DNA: TGTGCTAGTGGTTTCGGCACTGAAGCTTTCTTT.